The rows below give T cell receptor beta chains drawn from one sample of a study of cytomegalovirus exposure and HLA in healthy donors. Some clones are missing from TCRdb's copy, which holds only in-frame ones; the method was immunoSEQ multiplex PCR. The sample includes roughly 270,000 clones, approximately 88% of them seen just once. Sequenced material: PBMCs. Receptors originate from a woman younger than 30 in good health and CMV-seronegative. Each CDR3 is given with its conserved first and last residue. The order of the fields is clone size, J gene, D gene, V gene, CDR3 DNA, CDR3 protein. D genes are given only for firm matches. Only some rows state a clone size, as once, few, many or a class for expanded clones.

-	TRBJ2-7	TRBD2	TRBV27	TGTGCCAGCAGTTTAATTTCTAGCGGGAGTAGTTCCCCCTACGAGCAGTACTTC	CASSLISSGSSSPYEQYF
-	TRBJ1-2	TRBD1	TRBV7-9	TGTGCCAGTAGTTCGACAGGGAAGGATGGCTACACCTTC	CASSSTGKDGYTF
once	TRBJ2-3	TRBD2	TRBV7-3	TGTGCCAGCAGCATCATAGCGGGAGAATCCACAGATACGCAGTATTTT	CASSIIAGESTDTQYF
-	TRBJ1-3	-	TRBV7-8	TGTGCCAGCAGCTCGGAACCATACAGGTCTTCTGGAAACACCATATATTTT	CASSSEPYRSSGNTIYF
-	TRBJ1-1	TRBD1	TRBV29-1	TGCAGCGTTGCCCCGACAGGGGTCAGGGGAGGCACTGAAGCTTTCTTT	CSVAPTGVRGGTEAFF
few	TRBJ2-2	-	TRBV9	TGTGCCAGCAGCGTCGAGCCTACCGGGGAGCTGTTTTTT	CASSVEPTGELFF
-	TRBJ1-4	-	TRBV27	TGTGCTTCCGGGAGGCCCTTCGATGAAAAACTGTTTTTT	CASGRPFDEKLFF
-	TRBJ1-1	-	TRBV9	TGTGCCAGCAGCGTGACGAGTCAGGGCGGAACTGAAGCTTTCTTT	CASSVTSQGGTEAFF
-	TRBJ2-1	TRBD2	TRBV27	TGTGCCAGCAGTTTATCGGCTAGCGGGATTAGCCATGAGCAGTTCTTC	CASSLSASGISHEQFF
-	TRBJ1-1	TRBD1	TRBV5-4	TGTGCCAGCAGCGGACGGGACAGGCAAAAGAACACTGAAGCTTTCTTT	CASSGRDRQKNTEAFF
-	TRBJ1-4	TRBD1	TRBV28	TGTGCCAGCGCAAACAGGGGGCTTGATAATGAAAAACTGTTTTTT	CASANRGLDNEKLFF
-	TRBJ2-5	TRBD2	TRBV6-1	TGTGCCAGCAGTGAAGGTAGCGGGAGATCACGGGAGACCCAGTACTTC	CASSEGSGRSRETQYF
-	TRBJ1-1	TRBD1	TRBV15	TGTGCCACCAGCAGAGGCGGGACAGTAGAAGCTTTCTTT	CATSRGGTVEAFF
-	TRBJ2-4	TRBD1	TRBV19	TGTGCCAGTCAACCTACCCAAGGGACAGGGGCCAAAAACATTCAGTACTTC	CASQPTQGTGAKNIQYF
-	TRBJ2-2	-	TRBV19	TGTGCCAGTAGTCACCTCGCCAGGAAAAGTCCCACCGGGGAGCTGTTTTTT	CASSHLARKSPTGELFF
few	TRBJ1-2	-	TRBV7-3	TGTGCCAGCAGCACGAGGGCAGGCGATGGCTACACCTTC	CASSTRAGDGYTF
-	TRBJ2-3	-	TRBV6-4	TGTGCCAGCAGTGACTGGTTCAGGGGCGGCACAGATACGCAGTATTTT	CASSDWFRGGTDTQYF
-	TRBJ1-6	-	TRBV6-6	TGTGCCAGCAGTTACCTATCGAGCGTTTATAATTCACCCCTCCACTTT	CASSYLSSVYNSPLHF
-	TRBJ1-2	TRBD1	TRBV7-9	TGTGCCAGCACCCCGAAGGGGGCAGGGGCCTTCTATGGCTACACCTTC	CASTPKGAGAFYGYTF
-	TRBJ2-1	TRBD2	TRBV11-2	TGTGCCAGCAGCTTATTGAGAGCGGGAGGGGGGCATGAGCAGTTCTTC	CASSLLRAGGGHEQFF
-	TRBJ1-5	TRBD1	TRBV6-6	TGTGCCAGCAGTCCGACAGGGGCCGGGGTACAGCCCCAGCATTTT	CASSPTGAGVQPQHF
once	TRBJ1-2	-	TRBV28	TGTGCCAGCAGTGTACAGGGACGGCATGGCTACACCTTC	CASSVQGRHGYTF
-	TRBJ2-1	TRBD2	TRBV28	TGTGCCAGCAGTCCATTAGCGGGAGTGACGGGTAATGAGCAGTTCTTC	CASSPLAGVTGNEQFF
once	TRBJ2-7	TRBD2	TRBV4-1	TGCGCCAGCAGCCAAGGCGCGGGAGGGTCCCATTACGAGCAGTACTTC	CASSQGAGGSHYEQYF
-	TRBJ1-2	-	TRBV5-6	TGTGCCAGCAGCCTAAATATCGACAGATATGGCTACACCTTC	CASSLNIDRYGYTF
-	TRBJ2-6	-	TRBV9	TGTGCCAGCAGCCCCGGGGTTGGTACTGGGGCCAACGTCCTGACTTTC	CASSPGVGTGANVLTF
-	TRBJ1-5	-	TRBV19	TGTGCCAGTAGTATTATGGACAAGAGCAATCAGCCCCAGCATTTT	CASSIMDKSNQPQHF
-	TRBJ2-7	-	TRBV9	TGTGCCAGCAGCGTAGCTACAGGCCTTTCCTACGAGCAGTACTTC	CASSVATGLSYEQYF
-	TRBJ2-7	TRBD2	TRBV5-4	TGTGCCAGCAGCTCGGACAGCGGGAGGTACGAGCAGTACTTC	CASSSDSGRYEQYF
-	TRBJ2-3	TRBD1	TRBV9	TGTGCCAGCAGCGTGGCGACAGGGATATCGGATACGCAGTATTTT	CASSVATGISDTQYF
once	TRBJ1-2	-	TRBV6-1	TGTGCCAGCGTCTCAACGACAGTTGTGCCCTATGGCTACACCTTC	CASVSTTVVPYGYTF
-	TRBJ2-1	-	TRBV25-1	TGTGCCAGCAGTGAACGGGACAACCGCTACAATGAGCAGTTCTTC	CASSERDNRYNEQFF
-	TRBJ1-4	-	TRBV19	TGTGCCAGTGGAGGACAGCAAGCGGGGGAAAAACTGTTTTTT	CASGGQQAGEKLFF
-	TRBJ2-5	TRBD1	TRBV5-4	TGTGCCAGCAGCTTGGCCGGCAGGGGGCGCGGGGAGACCCAGTACTTC	CASSLAGRGRGETQYF
-	TRBJ1-6	TRBD1	TRBV18	TGTGCCAGCTCACCTCTAGGGGGCGAGGGTAATTCACCCCTCCACTTT	CASSPLGGEGNSPLHF
few	TRBJ2-3	TRBD2	TRBV29-1	TGCAGCGTTGAAGATCGACTAGCGCACTCTACAGATACGCAGTATTTT	CSVEDRLAHSTDTQYF
-	TRBJ2-4	TRBD1	TRBV19	TGTGCCAGTAGTATGGGGGGACAGGGGTCCATTCAGTACTTC	CASSMGGQGSIQYF
once	TRBJ2-4	TRBD2	TRBV2	TGTGCCAGTTGTTGGACTAGCGGGAGGGAAGCCAAAAACATTCAGTACTTC	CASCWTSGREAKNIQYF
-	TRBJ2-6	-	TRBV19	TGTGCCAGCTCACGTCAGGGCGACGCCTCTGGGGCCAACGTCCTGACTTTC	CASSRQGDASGANVLTF
-	TRBJ2-1	TRBD2	TRBV29-1	TGCAGCGTCGACTTTATGGGACTAGCGGGAGGGGTAGGAAATGAGCAGTTCTTC	CSVDFMGLAGGVGNEQFF
-	TRBJ2-1	TRBD2	TRBV5-4	TGTGCCAGCAGCTTCGGGACTAGCGGGATTCCTGAGCAGTTCTTC	CASSFGTSGIPEQFF
-	TRBJ1-2	-	TRBV6-5	TGTGCCAGCAGTTATTCTCGGTTGAACTATGGCTACACCTTC	CASSYSRLNYGYTF
-	TRBJ1-1	TRBD1	TRBV5-1	TGCGCCAGCAGCGCGGACAGGGGACTACCAAGGACTGAAGCTTTCTTT	CASSADRGLPRTEAFF
-	TRBJ2-1	-	TRBV28	TGTGCCAGCAGTTTAATAGCAGCGGAGCAGTTCTTC	CASSLIAAEQFF
-	TRBJ2-6	-	TRBV29-1	TGCAGCGTTGAAGATCGGGTTTCCACTGGGGCCAACGTCCTGACTTTC	CSVEDRVSTGANVLTF
-	TRBJ2-3	-	TRBV2	TGTGCCAGCAAGGAGCTCCCGACAGATACGCAGTATTTT	CASKELPTDTQYF
-	TRBJ2-7	-	TRBV7-2	TGTGCCAGCAGCTTTGGAGGGTTTGCCTACGAGCAGTACTTC	CASSFGGFAYEQYF
-	TRBJ2-7	-	TRBV6-1	TGTGCCAGCAGTGAAGCTCGGCGGGGTAAAGGATACGAGCAGTACTTC	CASSEARRGKGYEQYF
once	TRBJ2-1	TRBD1	TRBV29-1	TGCAGCGTTCGCCACAGGGGATCCTACAATGAGCAGTTCTTC	CSVRHRGSYNEQFF
-	TRBJ2-7	-	TRBV7-9	TGTGCCAGCAGCTTAGTCACAGAAAGAAAACATCCCTACGAGCAGTACTTC	CASSLVTERKHPYEQYF
-	TRBJ1-4	TRBD1	TRBV27	TGTGCCAGCAGTCAAACAGGGGTTAAAGGTTCACGTGGAAAACTGTTTTTT	CASSQTGVKGSRGKLFF
-	TRBJ2-4	TRBD2	TRBV5-1	TGCGCCAGCAGCTTGGGACTAGCGGGAGGGGAAAACATTCAGTACTTC	CASSLGLAGGENIQYF
-	TRBJ1-1	-	TRBV6-1	TGTGCCAGCACACGGTTGAACACTGAAGCTTTCTTT	CASTRLNTEAFF
-	TRBJ2-3	-	TRBV4-1	TGCGCCAGCAGCCAAGAGGGCGGGACGGCCCCAGATACGCAGTATTTT	CASSQEGGTAPDTQYF
-	TRBJ2-7	-	TRBV6-5	TGTGCCAGCAGCGCGGACAAGAACTACGAGCAGTACTTC	CASSADKNYEQYF
-	TRBJ2-4	-	TRBV6-5	TGTGCCAGCAGTTACTCAGCGCTAGCCAAAAACATTCAGTACTTC	CASSYSALAKNIQYF
-	TRBJ2-1	-	TRBV7-3	TGTGCCAGCAGCTTTACGGGAGACTCCTACAATGAGCAGTTCTTC	CASSFTGDSYNEQFF
-	TRBJ1-2	TRBD1	TRBV7-8	TGTGCCAGCAGCTTAGGACAGGGGGTCTTCGGCTACACCTTC	CASSLGQGVFGYTF
once	TRBJ2-7	TRBD1	TRBV10-3	TGTGCCATCAGTGAGGGGACAGGGATATACGAGCAGTACTTC	CAISEGTGIYEQYF
-	TRBJ2-5	TRBD1	TRBV5-1	TGCGCCAGCAGCTTGGGGACAGGGCAAGAGACCCAGTACTTC	CASSLGTGQETQYF